This paragraph reports one TCR beta chain. V lost 4 bases to trimming and J lost 10 bases; unmatched junction nucleotides: 8. The CDR3 is 13 residues long. Germline CDR1 and CDR2: GTSNPN and SVGIG (reference sequence). This sample was taken from a study of blood T cell repertoires in COVID-19. As for the study in general: COVID-19 samples from acute and convalescent phases originated in the United States, Italy and Spain. PBMCs, B-cell-depleted T cells, or T cells provided the cDNA or gDNA that made up the material.

Original processing notes: It was from reference gene primer amplification that nucleated cell counts were estimated. Profiling relied on immunoSEQ multiplex PCR, and the TCRdb table lists in-frame clones only, not all of them. V and J calls and clone size are given by that table; D and trimming were obtained from the DNA. The sample has a few hundred thousand clones; less than 85% are singletons. Sequencing used peripheral blood. The clonotype was recovered from a woman younger than 30 with acute or convalescent COVID-19. The rearrangement uses TRBV30 and TRBJ1-1, with 11 bases identical to TRBD1. In nucleotides, the CDR3 is TGTGCCTGGACCTCCGGGACAGGGGGTGGAGCTTTCTTT. It codes for CAWTSGTGGGAFF.